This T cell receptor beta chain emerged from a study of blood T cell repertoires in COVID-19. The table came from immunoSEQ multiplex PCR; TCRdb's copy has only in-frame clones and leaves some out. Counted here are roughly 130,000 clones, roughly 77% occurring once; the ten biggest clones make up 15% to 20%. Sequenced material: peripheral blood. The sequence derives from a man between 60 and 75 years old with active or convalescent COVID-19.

The CDR3 sequence is CASSSRGLEQFF. The CDR3 DNA reads TGTGCCAGCAGTTCCAGGGGGCTTGAGCAGTTCTTC. This sequence joins TRBV27 and TRBJ2-1, with 8 bases aligning to TRBD1. Germline V gene lookup returns CDR1 MNHEY and CDR2 SMNVEV (reference sequence). J lost 9 bases, V lost 4 bases, and 2 bases had no gene match. CDR3 length: 12 residues.